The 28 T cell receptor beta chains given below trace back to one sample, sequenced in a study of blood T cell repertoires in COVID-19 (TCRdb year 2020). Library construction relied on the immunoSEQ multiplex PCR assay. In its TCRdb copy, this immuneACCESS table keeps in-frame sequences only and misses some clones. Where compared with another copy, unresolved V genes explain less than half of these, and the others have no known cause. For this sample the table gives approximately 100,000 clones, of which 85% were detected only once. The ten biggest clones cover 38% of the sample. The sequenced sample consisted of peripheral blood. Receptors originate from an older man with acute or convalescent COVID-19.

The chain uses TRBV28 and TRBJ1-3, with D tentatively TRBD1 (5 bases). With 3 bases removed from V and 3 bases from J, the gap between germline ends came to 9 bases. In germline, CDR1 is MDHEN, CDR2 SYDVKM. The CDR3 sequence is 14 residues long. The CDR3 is CASSLWQGGNTIYF. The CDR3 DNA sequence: TGTGCCAGCAGTTTGTGGCAGGGTGGAAACACCATATATTTT. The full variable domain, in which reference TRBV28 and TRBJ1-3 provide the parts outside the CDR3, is DVKVTQSSRYLVKRTGEKVFLECVQDMDHENMFWYRQDPGLGLRLIYFSYDVKMKEKGDIPEGYSVSREKKERFSLILESASTNQTSMYLCASSLWQGGNTIYFGEGSWLTVV.

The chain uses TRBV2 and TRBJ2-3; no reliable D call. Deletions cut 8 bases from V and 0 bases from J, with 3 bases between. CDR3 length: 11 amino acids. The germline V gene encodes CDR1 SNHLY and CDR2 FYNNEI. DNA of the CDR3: TGTGCCAGCCGTAGCACAGATACGCAGTATTTT. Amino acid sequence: CASRSTDTQYF.

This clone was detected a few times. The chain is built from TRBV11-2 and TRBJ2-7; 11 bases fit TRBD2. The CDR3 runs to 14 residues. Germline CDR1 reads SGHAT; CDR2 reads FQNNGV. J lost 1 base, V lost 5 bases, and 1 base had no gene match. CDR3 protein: CASSRLAGSYEQYF. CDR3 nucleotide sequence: TGTGCCAGCAGCCGACTAGCGGGATCCTACGAGCAGTACTTC.

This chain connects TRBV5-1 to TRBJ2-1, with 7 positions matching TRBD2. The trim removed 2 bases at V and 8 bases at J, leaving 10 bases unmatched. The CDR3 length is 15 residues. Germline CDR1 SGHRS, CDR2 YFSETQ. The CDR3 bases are TGCGCCAGCAGCTTTCAAGCGGGACTTCGAGATGAGCAGTTCTTC. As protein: CASSFQAGLRDEQFF.

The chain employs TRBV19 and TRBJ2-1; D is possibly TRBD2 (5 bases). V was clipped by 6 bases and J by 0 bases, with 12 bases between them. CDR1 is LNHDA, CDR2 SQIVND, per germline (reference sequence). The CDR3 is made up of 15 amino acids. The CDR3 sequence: CASRERRSSYNEQFF. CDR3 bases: TGTGCCAGTAGGGAGCGGAGGAGCTCCTACAATGAGCAGTTCTTC.

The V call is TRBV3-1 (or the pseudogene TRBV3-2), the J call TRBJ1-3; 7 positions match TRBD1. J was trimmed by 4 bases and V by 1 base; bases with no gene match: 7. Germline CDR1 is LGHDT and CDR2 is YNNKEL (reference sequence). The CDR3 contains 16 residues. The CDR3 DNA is TGTGCCAGCAGCCAAGGACAGGGAATCTTCGGAAACACCATATATTTT. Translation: CASSQGQGIFGNTIYF.

The CDR3 sequence is CASSSIASTGGVSNTEAFF. The DNA for the CDR3 is TGTGCCAGCAGTTCGATTGCGTCGACAGGGGGGGTGTCGAACACTGAAGCTTTCTTT. This chain joins TRBV13 and TRBJ1-1, with 9 bases aligning to TRBD1. V lost 6 bases to trimming and J lost 1 base; unmatched junction nucleotides: 18. Germline V gives CDR1 PRHDT, CDR2 FYEKMQ (reference sequence). CDR3 length: 19 amino acids.

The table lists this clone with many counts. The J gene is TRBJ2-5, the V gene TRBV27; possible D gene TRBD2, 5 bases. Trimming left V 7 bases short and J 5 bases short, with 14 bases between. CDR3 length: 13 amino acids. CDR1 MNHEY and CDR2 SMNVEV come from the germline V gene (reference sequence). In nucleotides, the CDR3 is TGTGCCAGCAAGACTCTCTCGGGGGAGACCCAGTACTTC. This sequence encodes CASKTLSGETQYF.

This chain's CDR3 is CASSQRGTGGTLSGANVLTF. CDR3 bases: TGTGCCAGCAGCCAACGGGGGACAGGGGGGACCCTCTCTGGGGCCAACGTCCTGACTTTC. V is TRBV6-6 and J is TRBJ2-6; 11 bases agree with TRBD1. Per germline, CDR1 MNHNY and CDR2 SVGAGI (reference sequence). The ends lost 6 bases at V and 0 bases at J; junction bases unmatched: 13. The CDR3 is 20 residues long.

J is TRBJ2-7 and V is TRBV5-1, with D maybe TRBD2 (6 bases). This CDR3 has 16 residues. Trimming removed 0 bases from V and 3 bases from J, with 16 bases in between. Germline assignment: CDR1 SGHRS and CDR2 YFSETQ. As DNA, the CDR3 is TGCGCCAGCAGCTTGGTCGGCAGCACGGGGGACTACGAGCAGTACTTC. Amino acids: CASSLVGSTGDYEQYF.

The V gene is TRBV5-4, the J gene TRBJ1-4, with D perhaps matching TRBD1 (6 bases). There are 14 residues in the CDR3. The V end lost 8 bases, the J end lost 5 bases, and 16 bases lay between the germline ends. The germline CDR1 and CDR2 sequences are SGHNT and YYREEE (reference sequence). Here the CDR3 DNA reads TGTGCCAGACTTTCCGGGACACCCAATGAAAAACTGTTTTTT. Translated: CARLSGTPNEKLFF.

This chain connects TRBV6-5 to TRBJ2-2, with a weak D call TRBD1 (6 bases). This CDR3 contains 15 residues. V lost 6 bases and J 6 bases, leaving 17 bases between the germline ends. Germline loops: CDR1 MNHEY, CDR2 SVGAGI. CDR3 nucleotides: TGTGCCAGCAGAGTCAGGGGTATGGTAGCCGGGGAGCTGTTTTTT. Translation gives CASRVRGMVAGELFF.

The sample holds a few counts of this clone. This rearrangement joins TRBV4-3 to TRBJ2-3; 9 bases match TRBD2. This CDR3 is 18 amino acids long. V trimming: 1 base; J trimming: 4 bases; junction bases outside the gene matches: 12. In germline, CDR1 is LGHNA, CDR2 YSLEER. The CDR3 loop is CASSQGQISGRGADTQYF. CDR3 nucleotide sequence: TGCGCCAGCAGCCAAGGGCAAATTAGCGGGAGAGGTGCAGATACGCAGTATTTT.

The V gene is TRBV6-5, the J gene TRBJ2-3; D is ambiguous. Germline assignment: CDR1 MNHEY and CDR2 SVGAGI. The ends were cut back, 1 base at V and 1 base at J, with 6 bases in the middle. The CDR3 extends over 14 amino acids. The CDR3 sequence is CASSYLARTDTQYF. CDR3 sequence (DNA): TGTGCCAGCAGTTACTTGGCCCGCACAGATACGCAGTATTTT.

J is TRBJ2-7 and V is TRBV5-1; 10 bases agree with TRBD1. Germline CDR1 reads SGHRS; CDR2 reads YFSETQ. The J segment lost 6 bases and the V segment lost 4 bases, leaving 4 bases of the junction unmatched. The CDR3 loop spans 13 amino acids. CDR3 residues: CASSPGTGAEQYF. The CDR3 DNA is TGCGCCAGCAGCCCCGGGACAGGGGCCGAGCAGTACTTC.

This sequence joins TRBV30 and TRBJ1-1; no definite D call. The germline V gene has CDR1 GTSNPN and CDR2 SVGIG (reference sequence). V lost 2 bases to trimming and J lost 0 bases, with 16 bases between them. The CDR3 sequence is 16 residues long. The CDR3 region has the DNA TGTGCCTGGAGTCCGACGCCAACAGCCATGAACACTGAAGCTTTCTTT. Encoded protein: CAWSPTPTAMNTEAFF.

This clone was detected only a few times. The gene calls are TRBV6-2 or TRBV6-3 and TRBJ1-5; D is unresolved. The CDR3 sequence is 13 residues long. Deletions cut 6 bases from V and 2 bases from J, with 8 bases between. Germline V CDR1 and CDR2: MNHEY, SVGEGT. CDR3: CASSRSGNQPQHF. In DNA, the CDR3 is TGTGCCAGCAGCCGGTCAGGCAATCAGCCCCAGCATTTT.

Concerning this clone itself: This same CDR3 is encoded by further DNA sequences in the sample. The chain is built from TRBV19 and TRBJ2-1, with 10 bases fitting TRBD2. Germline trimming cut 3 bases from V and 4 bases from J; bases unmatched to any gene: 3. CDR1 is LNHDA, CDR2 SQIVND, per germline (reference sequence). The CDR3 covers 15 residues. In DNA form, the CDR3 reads TGTGCCAGTAGTATCAGGACTAGCGGTTACAATGAGCAGTTCTTC. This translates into CASSIRTSGYNEQFF.

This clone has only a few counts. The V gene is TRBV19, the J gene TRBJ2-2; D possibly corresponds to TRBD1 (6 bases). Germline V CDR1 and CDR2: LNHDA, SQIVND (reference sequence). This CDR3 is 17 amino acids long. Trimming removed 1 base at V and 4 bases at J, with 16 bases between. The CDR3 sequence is CASSIGVQGMGTGELFF. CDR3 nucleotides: TGTGCCAGTAGTATAGGAGTACAGGGTATGGGCACCGGGGAGCTGTTTTTT.

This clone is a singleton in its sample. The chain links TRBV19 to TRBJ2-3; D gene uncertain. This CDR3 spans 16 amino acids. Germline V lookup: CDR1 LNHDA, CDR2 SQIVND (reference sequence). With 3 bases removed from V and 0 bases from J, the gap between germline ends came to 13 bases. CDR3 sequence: CASSMGPYSSTDTQYF. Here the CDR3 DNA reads TGTGCCAGTAGTATGGGCCCCTACTCTAGCACAGATACGCAGTATTTT.

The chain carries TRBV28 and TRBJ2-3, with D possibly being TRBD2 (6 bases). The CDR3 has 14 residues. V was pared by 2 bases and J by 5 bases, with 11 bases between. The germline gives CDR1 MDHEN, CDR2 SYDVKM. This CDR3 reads CASSLPGAVDTQYF. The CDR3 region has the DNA TGTGCCAGCAGTTTACCGGGAGCGGTAGATACGCAGTATTTT.

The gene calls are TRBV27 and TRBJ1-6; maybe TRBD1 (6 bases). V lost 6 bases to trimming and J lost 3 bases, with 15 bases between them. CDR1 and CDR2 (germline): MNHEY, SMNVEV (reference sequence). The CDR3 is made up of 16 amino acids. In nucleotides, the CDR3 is TGTGCCAGCAGCGAGAGCCGGGACAACTATAATTCACCCCTCCACTTT. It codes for CASSESRDNYNSPLHF.

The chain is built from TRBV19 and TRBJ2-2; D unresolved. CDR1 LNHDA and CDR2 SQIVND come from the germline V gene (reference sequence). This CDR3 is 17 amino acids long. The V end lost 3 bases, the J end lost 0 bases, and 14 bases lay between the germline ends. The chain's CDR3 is CASSIPLGTTNTGELFF. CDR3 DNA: TGTGCCAGTAGTATTCCCCTGGGCACGACGAACACCGGGGAGCTGTTTTTT.

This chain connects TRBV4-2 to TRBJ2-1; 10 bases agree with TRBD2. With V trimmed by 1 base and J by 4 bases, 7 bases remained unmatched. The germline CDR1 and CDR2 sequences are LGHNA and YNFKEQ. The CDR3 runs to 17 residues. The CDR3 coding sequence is TGTGCCAGCAGCCAAGTTACCGGACTAGCGGAATACAATGAGCAGTTCTTC. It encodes CASSQVTGLAEYNEQFF.

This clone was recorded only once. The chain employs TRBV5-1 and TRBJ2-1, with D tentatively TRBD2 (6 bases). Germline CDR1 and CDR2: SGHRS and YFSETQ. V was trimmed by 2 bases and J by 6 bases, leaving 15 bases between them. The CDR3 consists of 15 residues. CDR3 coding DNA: TGCGCCAGCAGCTTAGACAGCGGGCGTTTCAATGAGCAGTTCTTC. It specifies CASSLDSGRFNEQFF.

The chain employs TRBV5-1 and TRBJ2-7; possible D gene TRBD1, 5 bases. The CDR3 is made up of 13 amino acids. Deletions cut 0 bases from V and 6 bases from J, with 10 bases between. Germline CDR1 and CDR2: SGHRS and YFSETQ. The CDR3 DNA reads TGCGCCAGCAGCTTGGAAGGAAGGGGCGAGCAGTACTTC. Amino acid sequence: CASSLEGRGEQYF.

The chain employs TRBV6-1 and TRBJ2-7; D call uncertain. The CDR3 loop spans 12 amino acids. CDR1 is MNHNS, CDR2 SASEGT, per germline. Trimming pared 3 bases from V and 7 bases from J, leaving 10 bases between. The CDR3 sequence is CASSDPPEEQYF. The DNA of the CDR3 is TGTGCCAGCAGTGACCCCCCTGAGGAGCAGTACTTC.

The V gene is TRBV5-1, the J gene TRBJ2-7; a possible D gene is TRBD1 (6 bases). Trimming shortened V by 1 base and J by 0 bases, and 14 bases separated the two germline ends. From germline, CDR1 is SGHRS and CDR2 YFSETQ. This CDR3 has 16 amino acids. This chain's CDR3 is CASSLPGVEPSYEQYF. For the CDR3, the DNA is TGCGCCAGCAGCTTGCCAGGGGTAGAGCCCTCCTACGAGCAGTACTTC.